A single sample is the source of the 12 T cell receptor beta chains below, sequenced in a study of chemoradiotherapy in HPV16-positive cancers. The method was immunoSEQ multiplex PCR; TCRdb's version includes in-frame clones alone and lacks a portion of them. The sample has 460 or so clones; around 80% are singletons. The specimen was tumor tissue, collected from a patient who underwent chemoradiotherapy. Source of these receptors: a human donor with HPV-associated anogenital cancer.

The chain has TRBV27 and TRBJ2-1; 9 bases fit TRBD2. Trimming at V came to 5 bases and at J to 1 base, leaving 6 bases not matched to a gene. The germline V gene has CDR1 MNHEY and CDR2 SMNVEV (reference sequence). CDR3 length equals 16 residues. CDR3 DNA: TGTGCCAGCAGTACAATAGCGGGAGTGTCCTACAATGAGCAGTTCTTC. It codes for CASSTIAGVSYNEQFF.

This clone was seen once. Within the sample, other DNA sequences also encode this same CDR3. The rearrangement links TRBV6-1 to TRBJ2-3; possible D gene TRBD2, 6 bases. Germline V gives CDR1 MNHNS, CDR2 SASEGT. The CDR3 totals 12 residues. Trimming took off 6 bases at V and 2 bases at J, with 6 bases between the two ends. The CDR3 bases are TGTGCCAGCAGGGGACTCACAGATACGCAGTATTTT. Its protein is CASRGLTDTQYF.

The V gene is TRBV12-2, the J gene TRBJ2-3; the D call TRBD2 from the table was never checked on the DNA. TRBV12-2 is a pseudogene locus. This CDR3 has 16 amino acids. The chain's CDR3 is CASRLTKGLAIDTQYF. The CDR3 DNA follows: TGTGCAAGTCGCTTGACTAAGGGACTAGCAATAGATACGCAGTATTTT.

V usage is TRBV29-1 and J usage is TRBJ1-2; D gene ambiguous. V lost 0 bases to trimming and J lost 6 bases, with 17 bases between them. The germline V gene encodes CDR1 SQVTM and CDR2 ANQGSEA. The CDR3 loop spans 15 amino acids. CDR3 in DNA: TGCAGCGTTGAAGATCGAGATGAGGGCGGGGATGGCTACACCTTC. This codes for CSVEDRDEGGDGYTF. Looking up the rest from reference TRBV29-1 and TRBJ1-2 gives the full variable domain: SAVISQKPSRDICQRGTSLTIQCQVDSQVTMMFWYRQQPGQSLTLIATANQGSEATYESGFVIDKFPISRPNLTFSTLTVSNMSPEDSSIYLCSVEDRDEGGDGYTFGSGTRLTVV.

The chain is built from TRBV4-3 and TRBJ1-4, with 7 bases aligning to TRBD1. Germline V gene data show CDR1 as LGHNA and CDR2 as YSLEER. The CDR3 has 15 amino acids. V was clipped by 1 base and J by 6 bases; unmatched bases: 5. This chain's CDR3 is CASSQGDRFHEKLFF. Written as DNA, the CDR3 is TGCGCCAGCAGCCAAGGGGACAGATTCCATGAAAAACTGTTTTTT.

This clone was recorded once. This chain uses TRBV4-3 with TRBJ1-1, with 7 bases aligning to TRBD1. The CDR3 length is 15 residues. The J segment lost 3 bases and the V segment lost 0 bases, leaving 4 bases of the junction unmatched. Germline-derived CDR1 and CDR2 are LGHNA and YSLEER. The CDR3 coding sequence is TGCGCCAGCAGCCAAGACTCAGGGGGGTACACTGAAGCTTTCTTT. The encoded protein is CASSQDSGGYTEAFF.

The chain carries TRBV18 and TRBJ1-5, with a weak D call TRBD1 (6 bases). Germline lookup yields CDR1 KGHSH and CDR2 LQKENI. Deletions cut 2 bases from V and 10 bases from J, with 12 bases between. The CDR3 is 13 residues long. In DNA, the CDR3 is TGTGCCAGCTCACCAAAACAGGGCCAACCCCAGCATTTT. This encodes CASSPKQGQPQHF.

J is TRBJ1-5 and V is TRBV4-1, with 9 positions matching TRBD1. Germline trimming cut 0 bases from V and 4 bases from J; bases unmatched to any gene: 1. Germline V gene data show CDR1 as MGHRA and CDR2 as YSYEKL. The CDR3 covers 15 residues. For the CDR3, the DNA is TGCGCCAGCAGCCAAGACGGGACAGGGAATCAGCCCCAGCATTTT. Protein sequence: CASSQDGTGNQPQHF.

This chain links TRBV6-1 with TRBJ2-7; 7 bases fit TRBD1. The CDR3 loop spans 16 amino acids. Germline loops: CDR1 MNHNS, CDR2 SASEGT. The junction had 9 bases not matched to a gene; V was cut back by 4 bases and J by 0 bases. As DNA, the CDR3 is TGTGCCAGCAGTGGAGAGACAAGGGGGCTCTCCTACGAGCAGTACTTC. Its protein product is CASSGETRGLSYEQYF.

CDR3 in DNA: TGTGCCAGCAGCTTTTGGGACAGCAACACTGAAGCTTTCTTT. It translates to CASSFWDSNTEAFF. The chain links TRBV7-8 to TRBJ1-1; 7 bases agree with TRBD1. V lost 3 bases and J lost 2; bases outside the gene matches: 3. The length of the CDR3 is 14 residues. Germline loops: CDR1 SGHVS, CDR2 FQNEAQ.

This clone turned up a few times. The chain has TRBV2 and TRBJ1-2; D might be TRBD1 (5 bases). Trimming removed 3 bases from V and 0 bases from J, with 14 bases in between. Germline CDR1 is SNHLY and CDR2 is FYNNEI. The CDR3 contains 16 residues. CDR3 region: CASSDHGQGANYGYTF. CDR3 DNA: TGTGCCAGCAGTGATCATGGTCAGGGAGCTAACTATGGCTACACCTTC.

The rearrangement joins TRBV30 to TRBJ2-7; D may be TRBD2 (5 bases). This CDR3 has 14 residues. The V end lost 3 bases, the J end lost 6 bases, and 18 bases lay between the germline ends. The germline gives CDR1 GTSNPN, CDR2 SVGIG (reference sequence). The CDR3 spells CAWSRPVWAGEQYF. The CDR3 DNA follows: TGTGCCTGGAGCCGACCCGTCTGGGCGGGCGAGCAGTACTTC. Drawing the rest from reference TRBV30 and TRBJ2-7, the complete variable domain is SQTIHQWPATLVQPVGSPLSLECTVEGTSNPNLYWYRQAAGRGLQLLFYSVGIGQISSEVPQNLSASRPQDRQFILSSKKLLLSDSGFYLCAWSRPVWAGEQYFGPGTRLTVT.